This T cell receptor (beta chain) came from a study of tumor-infiltrating lymphocytes in oesophageal squamous cell carcinoma. Between the trimmed V and J ends, which lost 4 bases and 13 bases, there was a span of 13 bases. Germline V gene lookup returns CDR1 SQVTM and CDR2 ANQGSEA. This CDR3 region has 10 residues. TCRdb reprocessed the PCR reads with MiXCR, giving one entry per CDR3 protein. This sample has approximately 18,000 distinct CDR3 sequences, with about 50% found just once. The source material was esophageal tumor tissue. The V and J genes are TRBV29-1 and TRBJ1-1; D is perhaps TRBD1 (6 bases). This receptor was taken from a male donor with esophageal squamous cell carcinoma. The CDR3 region has the DNA TGCAGCGTTGCCAGGGGCCCAGGTTTCTTT. Amino acid sequence: CSVARGPGFF.